This T cell receptor beta chain came from a study of response to subunit inactivated influenza vaccine. Whole-study findings and limits: Authors proposed each seasonal influenza vaccination draws in few new T cells.

A note on this clonotype: What it binds is not known.

The CDR3 runs 17 residues. V gave up 5 bases and J gave up 2 bases, with 18 bases separating them. Germline CDR1 and CDR2: MDHEN and SYDVKM. TCRdb independently ran MiXCR on the RT-PCR reads; one entry per CDR3 protein. The data show over 300,000 distinct CDR3 sequences, just over 20% seen once. The receptor's source is a man aged 45 to 70 who received an inactivated influenza vaccine. The genes are TRBV28 and TRBJ2-2; D ambiguous. The sample consisted of PBMCs from blood, taken about 20 months after vaccination. The DNA of the CDR3 is TGTGCCAGCAGTCTAGGGTTGAAGATTGGAAACACCGGGGAGCTGTTTTTT. It codes for CASSLGLKIGNTGELFF.